This T cell receptor beta chain was recorded in a study of blood T cell repertoires in COVID-19. On the study more broadly: PBMCs, B-cell-depleted T cells, or T cells provided the cDNA or gDNA that made up the material.

V lost 5 bases and J lost 1; bases outside the gene matches: 0. Looked up from germline, CDR1 is LNHDA and CDR2 is SQIVND (reference sequence). CDR3 length: 13 residues. With respect to this clone: Other DNA variants within this sample encode the same CDR3.

Generated by immunoSEQ multiplex PCR, the TCRdb table keeps only in-frame clones and is missing some. The table shows 220,000 or so clones, with about four fifths occurring only once. Self-reported history from a screening survey and questionnaire set each donor's cohort. Recovered Cohort 3 donors showed two negative PCRs, clearance, or symptom resolution. The V call is TRBV19, the J call TRBJ2-3, with TRBD1 matching over 7 bases. The sequence derives from a woman between 35 and 50 years old who had recovered from COVID-19. The sequenced sample consisted of PBMCs or T cells enriched from blood (not recorded which). CDR3 sequence reads: CASSDRGTDTQYF. In nucleotides, the CDR3 is TGTGCCAGTAGTGACAGGGGCACAGATACGCAGTATTTT.